The T cell receptor beta chain under discussion was sequenced for a study of cytomegalovirus exposure and HLA in healthy donors. Study summary: Out of about 190 million T cells, an earlier analysis found 117 million unique TCR beta sequences in total.

General observations from the study: In a later analysis, specific HLA alleles were associated with some 16,000 TCR beta sequences at a 0.05 false discovery rate. A later analysis found TCR association rates differed by HLA locus, highest for DRB1 and lowest for HLA-C.

The PCR had 60 Vbeta and 13 Jbeta primers. Repertoires were generated with immunoSEQ multiplex PCR, while TCRdb's copy carries only in-frame clones and drops some. The sample contains approximately 100,000 clones, approximately 70% of which appear only once. Each donor was healthy, and each was a bone marrow donor. The CDR3 has 12 amino acids. After removal of 4 bases from V and 7 bases from J, the junction contained 2 bases not matched to a gene. Germline V gives CDR1 MGHDK, CDR2 SYGVNS. This clone was seen once. Its antigen is undetermined. V and J are TRBV25-1 and TRBJ1-1; 8 nucleotides match TRBD1. The sequence came from a woman in her seventies in good health and CMV-seropositive. Sequences were obtained from PBMCs. CDR3 coding DNA: TGTGCCAGCAGTGCGACAGGGGTTGAAGCTTTCTTT. Encoded protein: CASSATGVEAFF.